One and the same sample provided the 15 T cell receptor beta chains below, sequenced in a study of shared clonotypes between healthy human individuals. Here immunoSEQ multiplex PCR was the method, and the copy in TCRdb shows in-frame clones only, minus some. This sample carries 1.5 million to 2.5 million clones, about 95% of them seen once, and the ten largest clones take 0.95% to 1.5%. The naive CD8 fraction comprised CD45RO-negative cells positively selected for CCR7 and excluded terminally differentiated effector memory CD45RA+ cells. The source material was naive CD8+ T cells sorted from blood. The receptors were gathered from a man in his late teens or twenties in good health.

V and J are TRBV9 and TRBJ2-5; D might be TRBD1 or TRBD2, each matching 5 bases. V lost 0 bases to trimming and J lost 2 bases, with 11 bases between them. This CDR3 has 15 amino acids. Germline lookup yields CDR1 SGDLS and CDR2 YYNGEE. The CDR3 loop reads CASSVGDEGQETQYF. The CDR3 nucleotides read TGTGCCAGCAGCGTAGGGGACGAGGGACAAGAGACCCAGTACTTC.

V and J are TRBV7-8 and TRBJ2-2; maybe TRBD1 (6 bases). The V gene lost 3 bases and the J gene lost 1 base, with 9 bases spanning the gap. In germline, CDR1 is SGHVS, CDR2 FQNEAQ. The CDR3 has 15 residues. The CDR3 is CASSFGTLNTGELFF. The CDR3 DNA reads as TGTGCCAGCAGCTTTGGGACACTGAACACCGGGGAGCTGTTTTTT.

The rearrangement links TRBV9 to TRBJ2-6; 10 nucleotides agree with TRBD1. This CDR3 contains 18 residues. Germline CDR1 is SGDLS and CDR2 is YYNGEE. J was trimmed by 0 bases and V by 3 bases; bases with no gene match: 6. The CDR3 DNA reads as TGTGCCAGCAGCGGGGGGACAGGGGCCATCTCTGGGGCCAACGTCCTGACTTTC. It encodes CASSGGTGAISGANVLTF. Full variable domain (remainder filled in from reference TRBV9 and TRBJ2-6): DSGVTQTPKHLITATGQRVTLRCSPRSGDLSVYWYQQSLDQGLQFLIQYYNGEERAKGNILERFSAQQFPDLHSELNLSSLELGDSALYFCASSGGTGAISGANVLTFGAGSRLTVL.

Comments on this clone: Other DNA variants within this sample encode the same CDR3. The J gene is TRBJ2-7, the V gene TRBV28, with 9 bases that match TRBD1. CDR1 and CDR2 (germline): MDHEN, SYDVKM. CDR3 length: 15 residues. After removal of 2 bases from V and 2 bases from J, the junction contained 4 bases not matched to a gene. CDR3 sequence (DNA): TGTGCCAGCAGTTTAGGACAGGGGTTGACCTACGAGCAGTACTTC. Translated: CASSLGQGLTYEQYF.

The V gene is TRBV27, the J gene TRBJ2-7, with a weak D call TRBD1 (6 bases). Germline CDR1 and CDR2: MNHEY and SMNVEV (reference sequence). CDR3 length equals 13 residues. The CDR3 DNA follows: TGTGCTTCACGGGACATAAGTAGGTACGAGCAGTACTTC. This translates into CASRDISRYEQYF.

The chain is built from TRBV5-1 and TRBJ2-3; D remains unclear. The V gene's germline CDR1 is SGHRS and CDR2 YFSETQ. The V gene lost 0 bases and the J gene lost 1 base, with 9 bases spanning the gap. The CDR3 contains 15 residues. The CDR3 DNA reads TGCGCCAGCAGCTTGGAGGGCCGCGGCACAGATACGCAGTATTTT. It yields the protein CASSLEGRGTDTQYF.

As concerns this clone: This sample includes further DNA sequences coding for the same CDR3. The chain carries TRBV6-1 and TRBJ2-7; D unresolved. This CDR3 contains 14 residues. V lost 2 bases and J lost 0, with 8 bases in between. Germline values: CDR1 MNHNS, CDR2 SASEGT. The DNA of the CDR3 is TGTGCCAGCAGTGAACTCGGAGCCTCCTACGAGCAGTACTTC. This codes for CASSELGASYEQYF.

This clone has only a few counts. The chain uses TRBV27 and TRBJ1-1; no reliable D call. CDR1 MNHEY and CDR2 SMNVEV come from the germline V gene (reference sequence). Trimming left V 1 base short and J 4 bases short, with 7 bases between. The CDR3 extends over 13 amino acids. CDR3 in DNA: TGTGCCAGCAGTTTATTGTTCGGCACTGAAGCTTTCTTT. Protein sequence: CASSLLFGTEAFF.

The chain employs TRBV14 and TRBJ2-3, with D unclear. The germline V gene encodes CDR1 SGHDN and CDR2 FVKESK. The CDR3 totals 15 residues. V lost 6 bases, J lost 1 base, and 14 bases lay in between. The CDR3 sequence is CASRPTRTGTDTQYF. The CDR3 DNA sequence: TGTGCCAGCAGGCCTACTCGCACCGGCACAGATACGCAGTATTTT.

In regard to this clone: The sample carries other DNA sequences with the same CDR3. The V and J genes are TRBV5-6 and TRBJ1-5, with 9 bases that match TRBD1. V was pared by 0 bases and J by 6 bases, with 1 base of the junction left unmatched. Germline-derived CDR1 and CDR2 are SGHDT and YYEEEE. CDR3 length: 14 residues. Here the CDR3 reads CASSLGTGVQPQHF. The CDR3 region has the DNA TGTGCCAGCAGCTTGGGGACAGGGGTTCAGCCCCAGCATTTT.

The CDR3 sequence is CASSFGEISYNEQFF. CDR3 sequence (DNA): TGTGCCAGCAGCTTCGGGGAGATCTCCTACAATGAGCAGTTCTTC. The rearrangement links TRBV7-9 to TRBJ2-1; maybe TRBD2 (5 bases). There are 15 residues in the CDR3. V shed 3 bases and J shed 0 bases, with 9 bases lying between them. Germline loops: CDR1 SEHNR, CDR2 FQNEAQ (reference sequence).

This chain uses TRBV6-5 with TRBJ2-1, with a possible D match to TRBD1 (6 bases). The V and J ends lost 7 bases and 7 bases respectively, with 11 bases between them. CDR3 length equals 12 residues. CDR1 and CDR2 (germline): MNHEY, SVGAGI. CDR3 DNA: TGTGCCAGCAACGAACAGGGTAATGAGCAGTTCTTC. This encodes CASNEQGNEQFF.

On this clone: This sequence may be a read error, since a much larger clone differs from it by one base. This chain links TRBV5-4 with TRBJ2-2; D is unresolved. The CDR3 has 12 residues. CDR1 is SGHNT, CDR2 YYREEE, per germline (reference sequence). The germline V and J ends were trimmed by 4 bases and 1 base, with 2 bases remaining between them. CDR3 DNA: TGTGCCAGCAGCGAGAACACCGGGGAGCTGTTTTTT. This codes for CASSENTGELFF.

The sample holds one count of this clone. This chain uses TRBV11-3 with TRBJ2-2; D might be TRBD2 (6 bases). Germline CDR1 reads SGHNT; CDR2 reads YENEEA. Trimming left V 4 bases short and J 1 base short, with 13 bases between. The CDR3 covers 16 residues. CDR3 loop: CASSSRFGGNTGELFF. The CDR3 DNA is TGTGCCAGCAGCTCCCGGTTCGGGGGGAACACCGGGGAGCTGTTTTTT. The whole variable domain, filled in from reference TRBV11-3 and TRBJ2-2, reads EAGVVQSPRYKIIEKKQPVAFWCNPISGHNTLYWYLQNLGQGPELLIRYENEEAVDDSQLPKDRFSAERLKGVDSTLKIQPAELGDSAVYLCASSSRFGGNTGELFFGEGSRLTVL.

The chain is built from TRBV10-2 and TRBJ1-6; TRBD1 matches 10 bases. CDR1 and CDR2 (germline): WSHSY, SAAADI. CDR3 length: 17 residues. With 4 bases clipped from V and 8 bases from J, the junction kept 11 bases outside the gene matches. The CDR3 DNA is TGCGCCAGCAGTGGGACAGCCGGGACAGGGGCAGATTCACCCCTCCACTTT. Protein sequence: CASSGTAGTGADSPLHF.